This T cell receptor (beta chain) was recovered during a study of cytomegalovirus exposure and HLA in healthy donors. Findings and caveats of the study: According to the study, around 150 TCR beta chains were cytomegalovirus-associated. Accurate prediction of most subjects' HLA-A and HLA-B alleles from TCR beta sequences was reported.

Per the germline V gene, CDR1 is LGHNA and CDR2 is YSLEER. The CDR3 has 12 amino acids. J was trimmed by 5 bases and V by 6 bases; bases with no gene match: 3. PCR involved 60 Vbeta and 13 Jbeta primers. The assay was immunoSEQ multiplex PCR, and TCRdb's table has in-frame clones only and misses some. The sample has about 160,000 clones; around 79% are singletons. The sample holds a few counts of this clone. Its target is not known. The sample taken for sequencing was PBMCs. This sequence originates from a female donor in good health and CMV-seronegative. The rearrangement joins TRBV4-3 to TRBJ1-1; 7 bases fit TRBD1. In nucleotides, the CDR3 is TGCGCCAGCAGTCGGGACAGAACTGAAGCTTTCTTT. Translating it yields CASSRDRTEAFF.